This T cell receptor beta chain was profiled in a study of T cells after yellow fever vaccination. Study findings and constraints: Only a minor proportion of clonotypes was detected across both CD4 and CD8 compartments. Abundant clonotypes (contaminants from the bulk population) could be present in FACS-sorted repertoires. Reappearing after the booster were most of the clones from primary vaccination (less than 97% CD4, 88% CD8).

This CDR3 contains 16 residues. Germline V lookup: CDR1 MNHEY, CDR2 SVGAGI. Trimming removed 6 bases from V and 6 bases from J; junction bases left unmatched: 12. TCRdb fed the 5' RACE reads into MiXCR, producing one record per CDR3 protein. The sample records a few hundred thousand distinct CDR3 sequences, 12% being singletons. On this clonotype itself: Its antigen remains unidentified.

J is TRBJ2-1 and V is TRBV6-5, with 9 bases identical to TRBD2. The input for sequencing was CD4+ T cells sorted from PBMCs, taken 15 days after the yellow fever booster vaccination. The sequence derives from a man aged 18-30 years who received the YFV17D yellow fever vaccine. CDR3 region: CASRPARLAVINEQFF. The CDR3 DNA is TGTGCCAGCAGGCCGGCGAGACTAGCGGTGATCAATGAGCAGTTCTTC.